Reported below is one TCR beta chain. The antigen is not known. The ViraFEST assay expanded antigen-specific CD4+ T cells with viral peptide pools before sequencing. On day 10 of culture, CD4+ T cells were separated out. None of the vaccinated had previously contracted SARS-CoV-2, and their nucleocapsid antibodies tested negative. Half-medium exchanges with IL-2 medium took place on days 3 and 7. The table came from immunoSEQ multiplex PCR; TCRdb's copy has only in-frame clones and leaves some out. The sample holds 35,000 to 40,000 clones, under 70% seen once. The data stem from a study of vaccination effects on CD4 cells after COVID-19. Study context: Every participant took two doses of the BNT162b2 or mRNA-1273 vaccine.

Study findings and constraints: Only 1 of 255 vaccine-induced clones from healthy vaccinees cross-reacted with common cold coronaviruses.

This CDR3 has 15 amino acids. The junction had 11 bases not matched to a gene; V was cut back by 8 bases and J by 5 bases. In germline, CDR1 is SNHLY, CDR2 FYNNEI. This receptor was identified in a human donor who received a COVID-19 vaccine. Sequenced material: CD4+ T cells from PBMCs cultured with HCoV-OC43 spike peptides, taken before COVID-19 vaccination. Stated subset: HCoV-OC43 spike overlapping peptide pool stimulation. The genes are TRBV2 and TRBJ2-2, with 7 bases identical to TRBD1. For the CDR3, the DNA is TGTGCCAGCGGTACCACGACAGGGTCGACCGGGGAGCTGTTTTTT. Translation: CASGTTTGSTGELFF. The full variable domain, rest sourced from reference TRBV2 and TRBJ2-2, is EPEVTQTPSHQVTQMGQEVILRCVPISNHLYFYWYRQILGQKVEFLVSFYNNEISEKSEIFDDQFSVERPDGSNFTLKIRSTKLEDSAMYFCASGTTTGSTGELFFGEGSRLTVL.